This passage covers 21 T cell receptor beta chains from one sample sequenced in a study of beta chain features in type 1 diabetes. Study conclusions and caveats: Researchers report that Type 1 diabetes patients had moderately but significantly shorter TCRB CDR3s across all four CD4+ subsets.

These receptors' antigens are unknown. Expressed TCRB transcripts were sequenced after all isolated RNA was converted to cDNA. TCRdb's table, derived via immunoSEQ multiplex PCR, lists solely in-frame clones and lacks some. The data show around 600,000 clones, roughly 12% seen once. Sequencing was carried out using naive CD4+ T cells from blood. These receptor sequences come from a young man with type 1 diabetes.

There are a few counts of this clone. The rearrangement uses TRBV4-3 and TRBJ1-6, with 8 bases lining up with TRBD1. The V segment lost 3 bases and the J segment 7 bases; nucleotides outside the gene matches: 5. Germline lookup yields CDR1 LGHNA and CDR2 YSLEER. The CDR3 length is 15 residues. The CDR3 reads CASSQPWDRNSPLHF. As DNA, the CDR3 is TGCGCCAGCAGCCAGCCATGGGACAGGAATTCACCCCTCCACTTT.

In this sample, this clone turned up a few times. The V call is TRBV7-2, the J call TRBJ1-5; TRBD1 matches at 7 bases. From germline, CDR1 is SGHTA and CDR2 FQGNSA. The V gene end was trimmed by 5 bases and the J gene end by 0 bases; junction bases not matched to a gene: 10. The length of the CDR3 is 17 residues. The chain's CDR3 is CASSPDRFVDSNQPQHF. CDR3 sequence (DNA): TGTGCCAGCAGCCCGGACAGGTTTGTCGATAGCAATCAGCCCCAGCATTTT. The full variable domain, in which reference TRBV7-2 and TRBJ1-5 provide the parts outside the CDR3, is GAGVSQSPSNKVTEKGKDVELRCDPISGHTALYWYRQSLGQGLEFLIYFQGNSAPDKSGLPSDRFSAERTGGSVSTLTIQRTQQEDSAVYLCASSPDRFVDSNQPQHFGDGTRLSIL.

This clone came up a few times. V usage is TRBV6-6 and J usage is TRBJ2-1; TRBD1 aligns across 9 bases. The junction had 10 bases not matched to a gene; V was cut back by 3 bases and J by 7 bases. The CDR3 extends over 16 amino acids. From germline, CDR1 is MNHNY and CDR2 SVGAGI (reference sequence). CDR3 amino acids: CASSYPGGTGLNEQFF. CDR3 DNA: TGTGCCAGCAGTTATCCAGGCGGGACAGGGCTGAATGAGCAGTTCTTC.

This clone has just a few counts. The sample carries other DNA sequences with the same CDR3. V is TRBV5-4 and J is TRBJ2-1; D might be TRBD1 or TRBD2, each matching 5 bases. Germline loops: CDR1 SGHNT, CDR2 YYREEE (reference sequence). V dropped 7 bases and J dropped 9 bases, with 14 bases sitting between them. This CDR3 spans 12 amino acids. The CDR3 DNA is TGTGCCAGCTCCTCCCCAGGGACTGAGCAGTTCTTC. Its protein product is CASSSPGTEQFF.

The genes are TRBV10-3 and TRBJ2-3; TRBD1 aligns across 9 bases. The V and J ends lost 10 bases and 0 bases, in that order; junction bases with no gene match: 8. CDR1 ENHRY and CDR2 SYGVKD come from the germline V gene. The CDR3 consists of 15 residues. CDR3 coding DNA: TGTGCCACCCGCCCCGGACAGGGGAGCACAGATACGCAGTATTTT. The encoded protein is CATRPGQGSTDTQYF.

The V gene is TRBV9, the J gene TRBJ1-1, with no clear D. The CDR3 runs to 14 residues. V lost 3 bases and J 1 base, leaving 10 bases between the germline ends. The germline CDR1 and CDR2 sequences are SGDLS and YYNGEE. This CDR3 reads CASSDGRGNTEAFF. In DNA, the CDR3 is TGTGCCAGCAGCGACGGACGGGGGAACACTGAAGCTTTCTTT.

The chain couples TRBV7-8 to TRBJ1-1; D is unresolved. This CDR3 has 14 amino acids. Trimming took off 4 bases at V and 1 base at J, with 10 bases between the two ends. The V gene's germline CDR1 is SGHVS and CDR2 FQNEAQ. Here the CDR3 reads CASSSDRQNTEAFF. The CDR3 DNA reads TGTGCCAGCAGCTCGGACCGACAGAACACTGAAGCTTTCTTT.

This clone has only a few counts. The V and J genes are TRBV30 and TRBJ1-5, with TRBD1 matching 10 bases. Germline V gene sequence: CDR1 GTSNPN, CDR2 SVGIG (reference sequence). With V trimmed by 3 bases and J by 2 bases, 4 bases remained unmatched. The CDR3 contains 15 residues. CDR3 residues: CAWRAGTGGNQPQHF. The CDR3 DNA reads TGTGCCTGGAGGGCCGGGACAGGGGGCAATCAGCCCCAGCATTTT.

In its sample, this clone was seen a few times. This chain joins TRBV28 and TRBJ2-7, with 10 bases matching TRBD2. The CDR3 runs to 15 residues. Germline-derived CDR1 and CDR2 are MDHEN and SYDVKM. Trimming at V came to 2 bases and at J to 2 bases, leaving 3 bases not matched to a gene. CDR3 sequence (DNA): TGTGCCAGCAGTTTACCTAGCGGGGGTACCTACGAGCAGTACTTC. Translation gives CASSLPSGGTYEQYF.

This clone was recorded only once. V is TRBV7-9 and J is TRBJ1-6; 10 bases are shared with TRBD1. In germline, CDR1 is SEHNR, CDR2 FQNEAQ (reference sequence). Trimming cost V 4 bases and J 9 bases; bases outside gene matches: 6. This CDR3 is 15 amino acids long. CDR3 bases: TGTGCCAGCAGCTATAGACAGGGGGCCGGTTCACCCCTCCACTTT. Translated, it gives CASSYRQGAGSPLHF.

This chain joins TRBV5-4 and TRBJ1-2; tentatively, D is TRBD1 (5 bases). Germline-derived CDR1 and CDR2 are SGHNT and YYREEE (reference sequence). CDR3 length equals 15 residues. The ends were cut back, 1 base at V and 6 bases at J, with 16 bases in the middle. In DNA, the CDR3 is TGTGCCAGCAGCTTGCGGACCCAGGGCGAAAATGGCTACACCTTC. It yields the protein CASSLRTQGENGYTF.

This clone was detected a few times. The chain is built from TRBV11-2 and TRBJ2-1; D remains unclear. Germline V gene data show CDR1 as SGHAT and CDR2 as FQNNGV. Trimming took off 3 bases at V and 5 bases at J, with 2 bases between the two ends. The CDR3 contains 11 residues. CDR3 loop: CASSFDNEQFF. As DNA, the CDR3 is TGTGCCAGCAGCTTTGACAATGAGCAGTTCTTC.

The V call is TRBV7-8, the J call TRBJ2-7, with 7 bases aligning to TRBD2. This CDR3 has 15 residues. Germline CDR1 reads SGHVS; CDR2 reads FQNEAQ. V lost 1 base and J lost 6; bases outside the gene matches: 9. The CDR3 region is CASSLVSGLSSEQYF. In nucleotides, the CDR3 is TGTGCCAGCAGCTTAGTTTCGGGACTATCGAGCGAGCAGTACTTC.

CDR3 DNA: TGTGCCAGCTCACCAAGGACAGGGGGGGAGGATACGCAGTATTTT. It yields the protein CASSPRTGGEDTQYF. V and J are TRBV18 and TRBJ2-3; 10 bases align to TRBD1. The V gene end was trimmed by 2 bases and the J gene end by 6 bases; junction bases not matched to a gene: 5. The germline V gene encodes CDR1 KGHSH and CDR2 LQKENI. This CDR3 comprises 15 residues.

There are a few counts of this clone. The chain is built from TRBV5-1 and TRBJ1-3; TRBD1 agrees at 12 bases. Germline lookup yields CDR1 SGHRS and CDR2 YFSETQ. The V and J ends lost 4 bases and 2 bases, in that order; junction bases with no gene match: 10. This CDR3 has 18 residues. As DNA, the CDR3 is TGCGCCAGCAGCCCGGGGACAGGGGGCGCCGGGGCTGGAAACACCATATATTTT. Protein: CASSPGTGGAGAGNTIYF.

In the case of this clone: The same CDR3 can be traced to other DNA sequences in this sample. The J gene is TRBJ1-1, the V gene TRBV19; D gene ambiguous. CDR3 length: 13 amino acids. In germline, CDR1 is LNHDA, CDR2 SQIVND (reference sequence). V was shortened by 1 base and J by 1 base, with 4 bases between the two germline ends. The CDR3 spells CASSIAENTEAFF. CDR3 DNA sequence: TGTGCCAGTAGTATAGCGGAGAACACTGAAGCTTTCTTT.

This clone was seen more than once but under ten times. V usage is TRBV5-6 and J usage is TRBJ2-1; TRBD1 agrees at 8 bases. The germline V gene encodes CDR1 SGHDT and CDR2 YYEEEE. This CDR3 comprises 15 residues. V lost 1 base and J lost 9; bases outside the gene matches: 9. CDR3 in amino acids: CASSLHRTGNGEQFF. The DNA for the CDR3 is TGTGCCAGCAGCTTGCACCGGACAGGGAATGGTGAGCAGTTCTTC.

In this sample, this clone turned up many times. The chain recombines TRBV5-5 with TRBJ2-1, with 8 bases identical to TRBD1. V shed 2 bases and J 12 bases; nucleotides not matched to a gene: 1. Germline-derived CDR1 and CDR2 are SGHKS and YYEKEE (reference sequence). This CDR3 comprises 11 residues. CDR3 in DNA: TGTGCCAGCAGCTTTGGGACAGGGCAGTTCTTC. This codes for CASSFGTGQFF.

V gene TRBV18 combines with J gene TRBJ2-3; 9 nucleotides line up with TRBD1. After removal of 6 bases from V and 3 bases from J, the junction contained 7 bases not matched to a gene. This CDR3 has 15 amino acids. Germline CDR1 reads KGHSH; CDR2 reads LQKENI. The CDR3, as DNA: TGTGCCAGCTCCCTTCCGGGACAGGGAACAGATACGCAGTATTTT. This sequence encodes CASSLPGQGTDTQYF.

V usage is TRBV2 and J usage is TRBJ1-1; TRBD1 matches 7 bases. V shed 10 bases, J shed 7 bases, and the junction held 9 bases outside the gene matches. Germline lookup yields CDR1 SNHLY and CDR2 FYNNEI. CDR3 length equals 12 residues. Written as DNA, the CDR3 is TGTGCCACCCGTAGGGACAGCAATGAAGCTTTCTTT. Translating it yields CATRRDSNEAFF.

This clone was counted only a few times. The chain couples TRBV13 to TRBJ2-3; D not certain. The CDR3 spans 17 residues. Germline V gives CDR1 PRHDT, CDR2 FYEKMQ (reference sequence). Trimming stripped 5 bases from V and 2 bases from J, with 20 bases between. CDR3 protein: CASSPLAAVSFTDTQYF. As DNA, the CDR3 is TGTGCCAGCAGCCCCCTCGCGGCCGTCAGTTTCACAGATACGCAGTATTTT.